This TCR beta chain derives from a study of T cells in localized non-small cell lung cancer. Overall study results and limits: Heterogeneity stays possible, as sequencing covered only one tumor region. Clonality of T cells reached its maximum in uninvolved adjacent lung, surpassing tumor. For the top 100 tumor clones, a median about 62 also appeared in adjacent lung.

Produced via immunoSEQ multiplex PCR; TCRdb's table is partial and in-frame only. The profile shows tens of thousands of clones, approximately 91% of them singletons. The CDR3 is 16 residues long. The trim removed 2 bases at V and 0 bases at J, leaving 6 bases unmatched. Germline CDR1 reads SGHRS; CDR2 reads YFSETQ. This clone was recorded only once. Antigen specificity is unknown. The chain has TRBV5-1 and TRBJ1-1; 8 bases are a match to TRBD1. This sample comprised peripheral blood, obtained before any cancer treatment. This sequence originates from a female donor at least 60 years old with stage I squamous cell lung carcinoma. This chain's CDR3 is CASSLQGELVNTEAFF. CDR3 nucleotide sequence: TGCGCCAGCAGCTTACAGGGGGAGCTGGTGAACACTGAAGCTTTCTTT.